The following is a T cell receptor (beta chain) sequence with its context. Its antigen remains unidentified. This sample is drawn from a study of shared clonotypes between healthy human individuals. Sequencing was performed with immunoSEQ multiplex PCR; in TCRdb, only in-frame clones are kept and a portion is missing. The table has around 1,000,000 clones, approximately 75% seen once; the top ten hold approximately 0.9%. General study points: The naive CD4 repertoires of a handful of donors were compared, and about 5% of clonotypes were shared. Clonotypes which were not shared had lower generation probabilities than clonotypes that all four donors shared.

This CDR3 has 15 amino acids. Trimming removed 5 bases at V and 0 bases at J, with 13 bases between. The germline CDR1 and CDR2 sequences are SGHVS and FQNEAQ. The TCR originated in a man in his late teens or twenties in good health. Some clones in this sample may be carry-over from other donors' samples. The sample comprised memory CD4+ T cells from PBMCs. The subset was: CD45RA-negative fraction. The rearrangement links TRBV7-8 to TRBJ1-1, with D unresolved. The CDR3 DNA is TGTGCCAGCAGCCGCGGACGGACCCTGAACACTGAAGCTTTCTTT. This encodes CASSRGRTLNTEAFF.